The present T cell receptor (beta chain) was sequenced within a study of blood T cell repertoires in COVID-19. Per the germline V gene, CDR1 is KGHSH and CDR2 is LQKENI. The CDR3 runs to 13 residues. Trimming took 2 bases from V and 11 from J, leaving 15 bases between them. In the study's own analysis: Estimation of nucleated cell counts was performed using reference gene primer amplification. TCRdb keeps only in-frame clones here, not all; method: immunoSEQ multiplex PCR. The DNA was the basis for D and trimming; V, J and clone size are from that table. In the table there are some 130,000 clones, 70% to 90% of which are singletons.

The source of this sequence is a woman aged 55-69 years with acute or convalescent COVID-19. The chain combines TRBV18 with TRBJ1-1; D not resolved. The sequenced sample was peripheral blood. The CDR3 spells CASSPIAGAAAFF. The CDR3 DNA reads as TGTGCCAGCTCACCAATCGCTGGCGCGGCGGCTTTCTTT.